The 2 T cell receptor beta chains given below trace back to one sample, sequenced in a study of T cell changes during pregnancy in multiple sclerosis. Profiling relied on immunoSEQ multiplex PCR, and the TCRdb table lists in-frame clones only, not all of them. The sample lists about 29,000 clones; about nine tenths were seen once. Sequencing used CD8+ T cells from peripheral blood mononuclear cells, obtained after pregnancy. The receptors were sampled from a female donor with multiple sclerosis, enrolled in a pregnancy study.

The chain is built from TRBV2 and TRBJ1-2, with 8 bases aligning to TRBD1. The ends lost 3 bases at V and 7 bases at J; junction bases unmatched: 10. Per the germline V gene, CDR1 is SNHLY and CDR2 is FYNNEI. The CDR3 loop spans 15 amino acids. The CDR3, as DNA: TGTGCCAGCAGTGACGTCGCAGGGGGCGCATTTGGCTACACCTTC. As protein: CASSDVAGGAFGYTF.

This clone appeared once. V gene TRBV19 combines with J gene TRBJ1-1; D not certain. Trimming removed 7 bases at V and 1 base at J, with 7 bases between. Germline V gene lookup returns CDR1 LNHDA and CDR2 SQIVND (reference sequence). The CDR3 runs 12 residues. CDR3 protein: CASTLGNTEAFF. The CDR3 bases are TGTGCCAGTACTCTCGGGAACACTGAAGCTTTCTTT.